This T cell receptor (beta chain) stems from a study of CD8+ T cells in alopecia areata listed by TCRdb under 2018. About the investigation overall: The study used high-throughput TCRbeta sequencing to examine T cell clonal expansion in alopecia areata, in both the C3H/HeJ mouse model and human patients. On the human side, TCRbeta sequencing was run on scalp tissue and on sorted CD4+ and CD8+ peripheral blood T cells from healthy controls and from alopecia areata patients with either patchy or totalis/universalis disease. Clonality in the scalp was compared among normal scalp (n=4), patchy alopecia areata scalp (n=8), and alopecia totalis/universalis scalp (n=8). RNA was extracted with the PAXgene miRNA kit for fixed scalp, the miRNeasy kit for PBMCs, and the RNeasy kit for mouse skin. TCRbeta CDR3 regions were amplified by immunoSEQ multiplex PCR using 35 Vbeta forward and 13 Jbeta reverse primers.

Per the germline V gene, SGHTA is the CDR1 and FQGNSA is the CDR2. Trimming removed 5 bases from V and 0 bases from J, leaving 10 bases between the germline ends. From the cysteine through the phenylalanine, the CDR3 covers 14 amino acids. Only CDR3 DNA is held: 42 bases, read in frame from base 1. PBMCs were isolated by density centrifugation and stained for CD3, CD4 and CD8, after which CD4+ and CD8+ T cells were sorted on a FACSAria. Scalp biopsies and blood samples were provided by unaffected controls. The library was generated by the immunoSEQ multiplex PCR assay. To provide template for TCR sequencing, every sample had RNA extracted and reverse transcribed into cDNA. SuperScript III was used to make first-strand cDNA, primed with a 2:1 mix of oligo-dT and random hexamers. A synthetic immune receptor repertoire was used to measure amplification bias, and any remaining bias was corrected computationally. The study's processing was this. Raw reads were preprocessed to remove errors, and CDR3 was defined by IMGT conventions from the conserved cysteine to phenylalanine. Clonality was computed as 1 minus the Shannon entropy, with the entropy normalized by log2 of the number of productive unique TCRs. CD4 or CD8 identity of scalp clones was inferred by cross-referencing scalp TCRbeta sequences with sorted blood CD4 and CD8 repertoires. TCRdb took over this immuneACCESS table, retaining in-frame rearrangements with V and J assigned. Such tables are incomplete; in checked studies, under half of the missing clones stem from an unresolved V gene, and the remainder is unexplained. The V and J calls and clone size were taken over from that table, and D and trimming were inferred from the DNA. The sample table contains around 190,000 clones; only one count was recorded for approximately 53% of them. Approximately 4.9% of the sample belongs to the ten largest clones.

What the study reported, not specific to this receptor: TCR sequences shared between patients were less clear than in mice, possibly partly because of HLA diversity in the patient population. Unlike mouse skin, which is dominated by gammadelta T cells, normal human skin has resident alphabeta T cells that are also sequenced, and this complicates analysis of the scalp TCR repertoire. Lesional scalp, especially in alopecia totalis/universalis, showed higher clonality and more expanded CD8+ clones than normal scalp, suggesting antigenic drive.

A few counts support this clone. Its recognized antigen is unknown. The input lacks base qualities; no much larger clone sits a single base away. The specimen sequenced was CD8+ T cells sorted from blood. This TCR came from a human donor in good health. The rearranged segments are TRBV7-2 and TRBJ1-1, with an unclear D gene assignment. At the DNA level, the sequence is TGTGCCAGCAGCGACAAGGAAATGAACACTGAAGCTTTCTTT. This is translated as CASSDKEMNTEAFF.